A single sample is the source of the 27 T cell receptor beta chains below, sequenced in a study of control samples from healthy donors and cancer patients (dated by TCRdb to 2020 to 2022). The library was generated by the immunoSEQ multiplex PCR assay. TCRdb stores this immuneACCESS table with in-frame sequences only. Part of the clones is absent; in the studies checked, under half of the shortfall reflects unresolved V genes, and no reason is known for the rest. Counted in this sample were roughly 170,000 clones; more than 85% of them appeared once. The ten largest clones capture just over 2% of the sample. Sequencing input: blood. The receptors stem from a woman aged 40 to 50 in good health.

The chain uses TRBV11-2 and TRBJ2-5, with D unresolved. The germline V gene has CDR1 SGHAT and CDR2 FQNNGV. The CDR3 spans 15 residues. V lost 0 bases and J lost 1, with 9 bases in between. The CDR3 DNA follows: TGTGCCAGCAGCTTAGATGGAGATTTCCAAGAGACCCAGTACTTC. As protein: CASSLDGDFQETQYF.

This clone was counted a few times. The chain employs TRBV6-6 and TRBJ2-7; no clear D gene. The germline V gene encodes CDR1 MNHNY and CDR2 SVGAGI (reference sequence). There are 13 residues in the CDR3. V was shortened by 2 bases and J by 3 bases, with 8 bases between the two germline ends. The CDR3 nucleotides read TGTGCCAGCAGTTACGCCTTAGGCTACGAGCAGTACTTC. Translated: CASSYALGYEQYF.

This chain uses TRBV10-3 with TRBJ2-1; 7 bases are shared with TRBD1. The CDR3 runs 16 residues. Germline lookup yields CDR1 ENHRY and CDR2 SYGVKD. The V and J ends lost 3 bases and 7 bases, in that order; junction bases with no gene match: 12. The CDR3 loop reads CAISESGTAIPNEQFF. CDR3 DNA sequence: TGTGCCATCAGTGAATCCGGGACAGCAATTCCGAATGAGCAGTTCTTC.

This chain connects TRBV5-1 to TRBJ2-1; D remains ambiguous. The germline V gene encodes CDR1 SGHRS and CDR2 YFSETQ. The CDR3 is 14 residues long. Trimming shortened V by 1 base and J by 6 bases, and 11 bases separated the two germline ends. The CDR3 DNA sequence: TGCGCCAGCAGCTTGAATGACAAACGCAATGAGCAGTTCTTC. Its protein product is CASSLNDKRNEQFF.

The genes are TRBV2 and TRBJ2-1; possible D gene TRBD2, 5 bases. There are 12 residues in the CDR3. Germline V gene sequence: CDR1 SNHLY, CDR2 FYNNEI. Trimming took off 3 bases at V and 6 bases at J, with 6 bases between the two ends. CDR3 nucleotide sequence: TGTGCCAGCAGTGACGGAGGCAATGAGCAGTTCTTC. Translating it yields CASSDGGNEQFF. Complete variable domain (other parts from reference TRBV2 and TRBJ2-1): EPEVTQTPSHQVTQMGQEVILRCVPISNHLYFYWYRQILGQKVEFLVSFYNNEISEKSEIFDDQFSVERPDGSNFTLKIRSTKLEDSAMYFCASSDGGNEQFFGPGTRLTVL.

This chain joins TRBV3-1 (or the pseudogene TRBV3-2) and TRBJ2-1; 8 bases match TRBD2. Germline assignment: CDR1 LGHDT and CDR2 YNNKEL (reference sequence). CDR3 length equals 17 residues. The J segment lost 2 bases and the V segment lost 4 bases, leaving 10 bases of the junction unmatched. The CDR3 is CASSPRPSGPTYNEQFF. The CDR3 DNA is TGTGCCAGCAGCCCGCGCCCTAGCGGGCCGACCTACAATGAGCAGTTCTTC.

This chain connects TRBV5-8 to TRBJ2-2, with 12 bases fitting TRBD2. The CDR3 totals 14 residues. The J segment lost 5 bases and the V segment lost 7 bases, leaving 3 bases of the junction unmatched. CDR1 is SGHTS and CDR2 is YDEGEE in the germline V gene. The CDR3 DNA follows: TGTGCCAGCCTAGCGGGGGGGCGAACCGGGGAGCTGTTTTTT. Amino acids: CASLAGGRTGELFF.

CDR3 loop: CASSFSLLNTEAFF. In DNA form, the CDR3 reads TGTGCCAGCAGCTTTAGCTTGTTGAACACTGAAGCTTTCTTT. The chain has TRBV7-8 and TRBJ1-1, with D uncertain. Trimming shortened V by 3 bases and J by 0 bases, and 8 bases separated the two germline ends. The CDR3 covers 14 residues. The germline V gene encodes CDR1 SGHVS and CDR2 FQNEAQ. Full variable domain (rest looked up from reference TRBV7-8 and TRBJ1-1): GAGVSQSPRYKVAKRGQDVALRCDPISGHVSLFWYQQALGQGPEFLTYFQNEAQLDKSGLPSDRFFAERPEGSVSTLKIQRTQQEDSAVYLCASSFSLLNTEAFFGQGTRLTVV.

The sample holds one count of this clone. This chain connects TRBV14 to TRBJ2-1; D is uncertain. The CDR3 runs 13 residues. Germline loops: CDR1 SGHDN, CDR2 FVKESK. The V gene lost 4 bases and the J gene lost 7 bases, with 11 bases spanning the gap. The chain's CDR3 is CASSRLNGNEQFF. In DNA, the CDR3 is TGTGCCAGCAGCCGGCTAAACGGGAATGAGCAGTTCTTC.

The gene calls are TRBV19 and TRBJ1-6; TRBD1 is a possible D gene (5 bases). Germline lookup yields CDR1 LNHDA and CDR2 SQIVND (reference sequence). V lost 8 bases, J lost 6 bases, and 14 bases lay in between. The CDR3 sequence is 14 residues long. In nucleotides, the CDR3 is TGTGCCAGTTCCGAGGGGCCTAGTAATTCACCCCTCCACTTT. Its translation: CASSEGPSNSPLHF.

The chain employs TRBV6-5 and TRBJ2-2; 9 bases map to TRBD1. This CDR3 contains 14 residues. The germline gives CDR1 MNHEY, CDR2 SVGAGI. V was pared by 6 bases and J by 7 bases, with 6 bases of the junction left unmatched. CDR3 loop: CASRPGTGNGELFF. CDR3 coding DNA: TGTGCCAGCAGGCCCGGGACAGGGAACGGGGAGCTGTTTTTT.

V usage is TRBV4-1 and J usage is TRBJ2-7, with 7 bases matching TRBD2. Germline CDR1 reads MGHRA; CDR2 reads YSYEKL. Trimming removed 1 base from V and 2 bases from J; junction bases left unmatched: 5. This CDR3 is built from 15 residues. This CDR3 is CASSQAASGAYEQYF. The CDR3, as DNA: TGCGCCAGCAGCCAAGCGGCTAGCGGAGCCTACGAGCAGTACTTC.

V and J are TRBV4-1 and TRBJ2-7; 9 nucleotides line up with TRBD2. Germline loops: CDR1 MGHRA, CDR2 YSYEKL. V lost 1 base to trimming and J lost 2 bases; unmatched junction nucleotides: 3. The CDR3 has 15 amino acids. The CDR3 reads CASSQASGVTYEQYF. DNA for the CDR3: TGCGCCAGCAGCCAAGCTAGCGGGGTTACCTACGAGCAGTACTTC.

The V gene is TRBV3-1 (or the pseudogene TRBV3-2), the J gene TRBJ1-3; D is ambiguous. The germline V gene has CDR1 LGHDT and CDR2 YNNKEL (reference sequence). V lost 0 bases and J lost 1, with 10 bases in between. The length of the CDR3 is 16 residues. This CDR3 reads CASSQEGPSSGNTIYF. Written as DNA, the CDR3 is TGTGCCAGCAGCCAAGAAGGACCGAGTTCTGGAAACACCATATATTTT.

This clone is a singleton in its sample. The chain couples TRBV6-6 to TRBJ1-1; 7 nucleotides match TRBD1. J gave up 0 bases and V 7 bases, and 5 bases lay outside the gene matches. Germline V gene sequence: CDR1 MNHNY, CDR2 SVGAGI (reference sequence). CDR3 size: 14 residues. CDR3 residues: CASNVDRLNTEAFF. The CDR3, as DNA: TGTGCCAGCAACGTGGACAGGCTGAACACTGAAGCTTTCTTT.

The chain employs TRBV20-1 and TRBJ2-7; D gene uncertain. CDR1 DFQATT and CDR2 SNEGSKA come from the germline V gene (reference sequence). The CDR3 is 11 amino acids. V gave up 3 bases and J gave up 3 bases, with 6 bases separating them. This CDR3 reads CSASKGYEQYF. As DNA, the CDR3 is TGCAGTGCTAGTAAAGGCTACGAGCAGTACTTC.

This chain connects TRBV5-6 to TRBJ1-1, with a possible D match to TRBD1 (6 bases). The CDR3 consists of 12 residues. CDR1 and CDR2 from the germline V gene are SGHDT and YYEEEE. Trimming left V 4 bases short and J 7 bases short, with 11 bases between. The CDR3 sequence: CASSRQGNEAFF. CDR3 bases: TGTGCCAGCAGCCGGCAGGGGAATGAAGCTTTCTTT. Based on the CDR3 plus reference TRBV5-6 and TRBJ1-1, the full variable domain is DAGVTQSPTHLIKTRGQQVTLRCSPKSGHDTVSWYQQALGQGPQFIFQYYEEEERQRGNFPDRFSGHQFPNYSSELNVNALLLGDSALYLCASSRQGNEAFFGQGTRLTVV.

The rearrangement uses TRBV4-1 and TRBJ2-7, with D hard to call. V lost 1 base to trimming and J lost 2 bases, with 6 bases between them. The CDR3 is made up of 13 amino acids. Germline loops: CDR1 MGHRA, CDR2 YSYEKL. CDR3 amino acids: CASSQGGAYEQYF. The CDR3 DNA reads TGCGCCAGCAGCCAAGGTGGAGCCTACGAGCAGTACTTC.

The V and J genes are TRBV29-1 and TRBJ1-2, with a tentative D call TRBD1 (5 bases). V dropped 5 bases and J dropped 1 base, with 17 bases sitting between them. The germline V gene has CDR1 SQVTM and CDR2 ANQGSEA. This CDR3 has 15 residues. The DNA of the CDR3 is TGCAGCGTTATTTCCTGGGGGGGTTATAACTATGGCTACACCTTC. It is translated as CSVISWGGYNYGYTF.

The gene calls are TRBV7-6 and TRBJ2-5; maybe TRBD2 (5 bases). V was shortened by 1 base and J by 5 bases, with 11 bases between the two germline ends. Germline CDR1 SGHVS, CDR2 FNYEAQ. CDR3 length: 14 residues. In DNA, the CDR3 is TGTGCCAGCAGCTTAGAACTAGGTCCGGAGACCCAGTACTTC. Its translation: CASSLELGPETQYF.

This chain joins TRBV7-9 and TRBJ2-7, with TRBD2 as a possible D gene (5 bases). V was pared by 1 base and J by 0 bases, with 10 bases between. Looked up from germline, CDR1 is SEHNR and CDR2 is FQNEAQ (reference sequence). The CDR3 is made up of 15 amino acids. Here the CDR3 reads CASSLGAGTSYEQYF. CDR3 DNA: TGTGCCAGCAGCTTAGGGGCGGGCACCTCCTACGAGCAGTACTTC.

The J gene is TRBJ2-7, the V gene TRBV27; D might be TRBD1 (6 bases). The V gene lost 2 bases and the J gene lost 4 bases, with 15 bases spanning the gap. This CDR3 comprises 15 residues. Germline lookup yields CDR1 MNHEY and CDR2 SMNVEV (reference sequence). The CDR3 region is CASSLGFLGAYEQYF. CDR3 in DNA: TGTGCCAGCAGTTTAGGCTTTCTGGGGGCGTACGAGCAGTACTTC.

This clone occurred a few times. V gene TRBV6-1 combines with J gene TRBJ1-2; 8 bases match TRBD1. CDR3 length equals 11 residues. Germline loops: CDR1 MNHNS, CDR2 SASEGT. V shed 9 bases, J shed 6 bases, and the junction held 3 bases outside the gene matches. The CDR3 here is CASGTGDGYTF. For the CDR3, the DNA is TGTGCCAGTGGGACAGGAGATGGCTACACCTTC.

The CDR3 nucleotides read TGTGCCAGCAGCTTGCAGAGGGGGAAAGGAAACACCATATATTTT. Encoded protein: CASSLQRGKGNTIYF. The chain uses TRBV5-6 and TRBJ1-3; TRBD1 might be the D (6 bases). CDR1 and CDR2 (germline): SGHDT, YYEEEE. V was clipped by 1 base and J by 4 bases, with 12 bases between them. This CDR3 spans 15 amino acids.

This chain links TRBV6-1 with TRBJ1-2, with 7 bases aligning to TRBD1. This CDR3 contains 15 residues. V lost 5 bases and J lost 4; bases outside the gene matches: 10. Germline values: CDR1 MNHNS, CDR2 SASEGT. In DNA, the CDR3 is TGTGCCAGCAGTCCCTTGCAGGACAGGTCCTATGGCTACACCTTC. Translation: CASSPLQDRSYGYTF.

The rearrangement uses TRBV5-1 and TRBJ1-6; D is uncertain. CDR3 length: 14 amino acids. Germline assignment: CDR1 SGHRS and CDR2 YFSETQ. V lost 0 bases to trimming and J lost 7 bases, with 8 bases between them. The CDR3: CASSLEAGNSPLHF. Here the CDR3 DNA reads TGCGCCAGCAGCTTGGAGGCAGGAAATTCACCCCTCCACTTT.

V and J are TRBV19 and TRBJ1-1; D unclear. V dropped 8 bases and J dropped 3 bases, with 10 bases sitting between them. Germline CDR1 LNHDA, CDR2 SQIVND (reference sequence). The CDR3 has 12 amino acids. CDR3 region: CASVGRYTEAFF. In nucleotides, the CDR3 is TGTGCCAGTGTTGGGCGGTACACTGAAGCTTTCTTT.